The 21 T cell receptor beta chains below were found in one sample sequenced in a study of cytomegalovirus exposure and HLA in healthy donors. With 60 Vbeta and 13 Jbeta primers, the PCR was carried out. Clones were sequenced by immunoSEQ multiplex PCR, and TCRdb holds only the in-frame ones, with some missing. Of about 130,000 clones in the sample, over 75% were seen once. Sequenced input: PBMCs. The receptor set was obtained from a man between 25 and 39 years old in good health.

The chain recombines TRBV7-9 with TRBJ2-1; D possibly corresponds to TRBD2 (5 bases). Germline loops: CDR1 SEHNR, CDR2 FQNEAQ (reference sequence). CDR3 length equals 15 residues. V lost 5 bases and J 7 bases, leaving 18 bases between the germline ends. The CDR3 here is CASSPFLGESNEQFF. Written as DNA, the CDR3 is TGTGCCAGCAGCCCTTTTCTGGGAGAGTCAAATGAGCAGTTCTTC. Supplemented by reference TRBV7-9 and TRBJ2-1, the full variable domain reads DTGVSQNPRHKITKRGQNVTFRCDPISEHNRLYWYRQTLGQGPEFLTYFQNEAQLEKSRLLSDRFSAERPKGSFSTLEIQRTEQGDSAMYLCASSPFLGESNEQFFGPGTRLTVL.

The chain uses TRBV6-1 and TRBJ2-1, with 10 bases aligning to TRBD2. In germline, CDR1 is MNHNS, CDR2 SASEGT. The CDR3 loop spans 14 amino acids. With 9 bases clipped from V and 7 bases from J, the junction kept 9 bases outside the gene matches. CDR3 amino acids: CASLSVLAGNEQFF. CDR3 coding DNA: TGTGCCAGTCTGTCGGTACTAGCGGGAAATGAGCAGTTCTTC.

The chain uses TRBV2 and TRBJ2-2; 7 bases align to TRBD1. V lost 5 bases and J lost 6; bases outside the gene matches: 15. CDR1 and CDR2 from the germline V gene are SNHLY and FYNNEI. This CDR3 comprises 17 residues. The CDR3 DNA follows: TGTGCCAGCAGTACGAAGAGGGACAGCTGGTATCCCGGGGAGCTGTTTTTT. Protein product: CASSTKRDSWYPGELFF.

Only a few counts were recorded for this clone. The rearrangement uses TRBV19 and TRBJ1-4; D is unresolved. The CDR3 contains 15 residues. The germline V gene has CDR1 LNHDA and CDR2 SQIVND (reference sequence). V was trimmed by 0 bases and J by 6 bases, leaving 11 bases between them. The CDR3: CASSIEGARDEKLFF. DNA for the CDR3: TGTGCCAGTAGTATAGAGGGCGCGCGGGATGAAAAACTGTTTTTT.

V is TRBV4-3 and J is TRBJ2-7; D is ambiguous. CDR3 size: 16 residues. Per germline, CDR1 LGHNA and CDR2 YSLEER. Trimming took 0 bases from V and 1 from J, leaving 13 bases between them. This CDR3 reads CASSQDTGISSYEQYF. In nucleotides, the CDR3 is TGCGCCAGCAGCCAAGATACGGGTATTAGTTCCTACGAGCAGTACTTC.

V and J are TRBV7-3 and TRBJ2-3; the D is unclear. Trimming pared 4 bases from V and 3 bases from J, leaving 8 bases between. The CDR3 covers 13 residues. Germline values: CDR1 SGHTA, CDR2 FQGTGA. The CDR3 DNA is TGTGCCAGCAGCTCAGTTTGGACAGATACGCAGTATTTT. Protein: CASSSVWTDTQYF.

This rearrangement joins TRBV5-1 to TRBJ2-5; D may be TRBD2 (5 bases). The germline CDR1 and CDR2 sequences are SGHRS and YFSETQ. V shed 3 bases and J shed 9 bases, with 12 bases lying between them. This CDR3 region has 12 residues. The CDR3 DNA sequence: TGCGCCAGCAGCTCGGACCTGGAGGCCCAGTACTTC. It translates to CASSSDLEAQYF.

This chain joins TRBV30 and TRBJ2-1, with 8 bases lining up with TRBD2. The V gene end was trimmed by 5 bases and the J gene end by 4 bases; junction bases not matched to a gene: 7. The length of the CDR3 is 14 residues. Germline V gene data show CDR1 as GTSNPN and CDR2 as SVGIG (reference sequence). In DNA form, the CDR3 reads TGTGCCTGGGGGAGCGGGAGTGTTTACAATGAGCAGTTCTTC. Its translation is CAWGSGSVYNEQFF.

The chain joins TRBV7-8 to TRBJ2-1; 10 bases align to TRBD2. The J segment lost 4 bases and the V segment lost 5 bases, leaving 2 bases of the junction unmatched. This CDR3 has 14 amino acids. Germline CDR1 and CDR2: SGHVS and FQNEAQ. CDR3 loop: CASSVLAGYNEQFF. The CDR3 DNA reads as TGTGCCAGCAGCGTACTAGCGGGATACAATGAGCAGTTCTTC.

The rearrangement joins TRBV11-2 to TRBJ2-6, with D possibly matching TRBD1 (6 bases). Trimming took 1 base from V and 1 from J, leaving 11 bases between them. The CDR3 spans 17 residues. CDR1 is SGHAT, CDR2 FQNNGV, per germline. CDR3 bases: TGTGCCAGCAGCTTAGGCGTAGGGGGTTCTGGGGCCAACGTCCTGACTTTC. Translation gives CASSLGVGGSGANVLTF.

The rearrangement joins TRBV6-5 to TRBJ2-1; TRBD1 matches 7 bases. Trimming cost V 0 bases and J 6 bases; bases outside gene matches: 5. Germline V lookup: CDR1 MNHEY, CDR2 SVGAGI. The CDR3 consists of 15 residues. The CDR3 is CASSYSIRGLNEQFF. In DNA form, the CDR3 reads TGTGCCAGCAGTTACTCGATTAGGGGGCTCAATGAGCAGTTCTTC.

This chain connects TRBV19 to TRBJ2-3, with 7 nucleotides matching TRBD1. V gave up 3 bases and J gave up 6 bases; unmatched junction bases: 3. The CDR3 runs 13 residues. Germline CDR1 LNHDA, CDR2 SQIVND (reference sequence). CDR3 amino acids: CASSMDRSDTQYF. CDR3 nucleotides: TGTGCCAGTAGTATGGACAGGTCCGATACGCAGTATTTT.

The chain employs TRBV19 and TRBJ2-3; TRBD2 matches at 12 bases. Looked up from germline, CDR1 is LNHDA and CDR2 is SQIVND (reference sequence). J gave up 1 base and V 4 bases, and 6 bases lay outside the gene matches. The CDR3 loop spans 17 amino acids. As DNA, the CDR3 is TGTGCCAGTAGTAAACTAGCGGGAGGTTGGGGCACAGATACGCAGTATTTT. Protein sequence: CASSKLAGGWGTDTQYF. The complete variable domain, with remaining parts taken from reference TRBV19 and TRBJ2-3, reads DGGITQSPKYLFRKEGQNVTLSCEQNLNHDAMYWYRQDPGQGLRLIYYSQIVNDFQKGDIAEGYSVSREKKESFPLTVTSAQKNPTAFYLCASSKLAGGWGTDTQYFGPGTRLTVL.

This chain joins TRBV4-1 and TRBJ2-7; 8 bases line up with TRBD1. The germline V gene encodes CDR1 MGHRA and CDR2 YSYEKL. J was trimmed by 5 bases and V by 4 bases; bases with no gene match: 7. CDR3 size: 14 residues. CDR3 nucleotide sequence: TGCGCCAGCAGCCGGACAGGGCTAAGCGACGAGCAGTACTTC. It yields the protein CASSRTGLSDEQYF.

This clone was observed a single time. The rearrangement uses TRBV19 and TRBJ2-6; D not resolved. This CDR3 is built from 15 residues. The germline V and J ends were trimmed by 2 bases and 0 bases, with 5 bases remaining between them. CDR1 and CDR2 (germline): LNHDA, SQIVND (reference sequence). CDR3 DNA: TGTGCCAGTAGTATAATACTCTCTGGGGCCAACGTCCTGACTTTC. It yields the protein CASSIILSGANVLTF.

This chain connects TRBV30 to TRBJ2-3; D not certain. Per germline, CDR1 GTSNPN and CDR2 SVGIG (reference sequence). The V end lost 7 bases, the J end lost 6 bases, and 17 bases lay between the germline ends. This CDR3 comprises 13 residues. CDR3 in amino acids: CAYGPLPGDTQYF. CDR3 DNA sequence: TGTGCCTACGGTCCCCTCCCCGGGGATACGCAGTATTTT.

This chain connects TRBV9 to TRBJ2-1; TRBD2 agrees at 7 bases. Germline V gene sequence: CDR1 SGDLS, CDR2 YYNGEE. CDR3 length: 18 residues. After removal of 1 base from V and 7 bases from J, the junction contained 17 bases not matched to a gene. CDR3 loop: CASSVNPGGNAFANEQFF. CDR3 nucleotide sequence: TGTGCCAGCAGCGTAAACCCCGGGGGGAATGCTTTTGCTAATGAGCAGTTCTTC.

This clone was counted once. The gene calls are TRBV19 and TRBJ1-4, with TRBD1 matching 7 bases. The CDR3 spans 15 residues. The V and J ends lost 6 bases and 3 bases, in that order; junction bases with no gene match: 7. CDR1 is LNHDA, CDR2 SQIVND, per germline (reference sequence). The CDR3 loop is CASRTQGSANEKLFF. CDR3 in DNA: TGTGCCAGTAGGACACAGGGGTCGGCTAATGAAAAACTGTTTTTT.

The rearrangement links TRBV6-5 to TRBJ2-1, with TRBD2 matching 12 bases. After removal of 6 bases from V and 2 bases from J, the junction contained 2 bases not matched to a gene. Germline lookup yields CDR1 MNHEY and CDR2 SVGAGI. This CDR3 has 15 residues. The CDR3 DNA reads TGTGCCAGCAGGCTAGCGGGAGGGACCTACAATGAGCAGTTCTTC. This gives the protein CASRLAGGTYNEQFF.

The chain carries TRBV11-3 and TRBJ2-3, with a weak D call TRBD2 (6 bases). The germline V gene encodes CDR1 SGHNT and CDR2 YENEEA. Trimming took off 3 bases at V and 5 bases at J, with 9 bases between the two ends. The CDR3 covers 13 residues. The CDR3 region is CASSFSGGDTQYF. In DNA form, the CDR3 reads TGTGCCAGCAGCTTCTCCGGGGGAGATACGCAGTATTTT.

The V and J genes are TRBV10-3 and TRBJ1-1, with a tentative D call TRBD1 (6 bases). CDR1 is ENHRY and CDR2 is SYGVKD in the germline V gene. This CDR3 is 13 amino acids long. Trimming left V 6 bases short and J 6 bases short, with 14 bases between. CDR3 residues: CAISGPGVAEAFF. The CDR3 nucleotides read TGTGCCATCAGCGGGCCAGGGGTTGCTGAAGCTTTCTTT.